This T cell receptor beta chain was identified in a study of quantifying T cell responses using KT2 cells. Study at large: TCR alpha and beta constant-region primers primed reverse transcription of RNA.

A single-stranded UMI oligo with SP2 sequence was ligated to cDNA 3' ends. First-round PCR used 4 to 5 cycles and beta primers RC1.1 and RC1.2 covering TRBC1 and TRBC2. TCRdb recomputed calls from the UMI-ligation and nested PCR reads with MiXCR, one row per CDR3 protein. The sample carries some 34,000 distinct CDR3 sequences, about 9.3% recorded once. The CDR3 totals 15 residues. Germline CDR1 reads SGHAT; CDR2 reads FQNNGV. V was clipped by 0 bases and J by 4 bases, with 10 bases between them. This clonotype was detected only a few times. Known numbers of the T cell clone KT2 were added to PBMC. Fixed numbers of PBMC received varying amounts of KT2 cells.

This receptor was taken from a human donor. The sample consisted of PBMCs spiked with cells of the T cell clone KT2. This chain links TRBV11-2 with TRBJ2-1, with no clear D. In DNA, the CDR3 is TGTGCCAGCAGCTTAGATCGCGCATTTTACAATGAGCAGTTCTTC. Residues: CASSLDRAFYNEQFF.